This TCR beta chain was sequenced for a study of shared clonotypes between healthy human individuals. Across the whole study: Each donor contributed plates that comprised three CD4 naive, three CD4 memory, two CD8 naive and one CD8 memory. Broader study findings: There were few donors, and this limited the genetic and exposure-history diversity represented. Roughly 5% of naive CD4 clonotypes were common to a handful of donors.

Terminally differentiated effector memory CD45RA+ cells were excluded by CCR7 positive selection of CD45RO-negative cells. Concerning this clone: Antigen: not known.

Under the authors' procedure: Junction-only immunoSEQ data arrived without quality scores, meaning filtering differed. Assay used: immunoSEQ multiplex PCR; TCRdb lists only in-frame clones, some missing. D and trimming come from the DNA, and the V and J calls and clone size come from that table. Seen here are about 2.2 million clones, 93% observed once, and the top ten hold under 2%. The sequenced sample was naive CD8+ T cells from PBMCs. The receptor's source is a young man in good health. Some clones in this sample may be carry-over from other donors' samples.

DNA for the CDR3: TGTGCCAGCAGTTTCAGGGGGGGGACCTACGAGCAGTACTTC. Residues: CASSFRGGTYEQYF. The chain recombines TRBV28 with TRBJ2-7; tentatively, D is TRBD1 or TRBD2 (7 bases each). Trimming cost V 3 bases and J 2 bases, with 11 bases left between them. This CDR3 region has 14 residues. From germline, CDR1 is MDHEN and CDR2 SYDVKM. Full variable domain (remainder filled in from reference TRBV28 and TRBJ2-7): DVKVTQSSRYLVKRTGEKVFLECVQDMDHENMFWYRQDPGLGLRLIYFSYDVKMKEKGDIPEGYSVSREKKERFSLILESASTNQTSMYLCASSFRGGTYEQYFGPGTRLTVT.